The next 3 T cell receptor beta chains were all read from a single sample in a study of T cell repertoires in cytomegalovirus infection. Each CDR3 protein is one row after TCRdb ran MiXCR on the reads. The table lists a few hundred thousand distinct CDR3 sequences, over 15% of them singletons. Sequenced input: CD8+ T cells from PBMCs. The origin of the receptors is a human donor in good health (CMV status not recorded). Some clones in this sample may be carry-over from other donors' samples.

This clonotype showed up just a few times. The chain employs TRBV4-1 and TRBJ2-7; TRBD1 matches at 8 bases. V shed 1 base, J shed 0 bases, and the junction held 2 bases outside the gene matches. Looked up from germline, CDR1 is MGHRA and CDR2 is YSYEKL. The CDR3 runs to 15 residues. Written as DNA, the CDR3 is TGCGCCAGCAGCCAAGCCGGGACAGGCTCCTACGAGCAGTACTTC. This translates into CASSQAGTGSYEQYF.

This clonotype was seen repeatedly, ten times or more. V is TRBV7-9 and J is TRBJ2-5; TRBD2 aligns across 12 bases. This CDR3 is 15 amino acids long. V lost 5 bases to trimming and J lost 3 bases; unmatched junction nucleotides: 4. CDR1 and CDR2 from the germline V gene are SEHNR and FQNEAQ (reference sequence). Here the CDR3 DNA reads TGTGCCAGCAGCCCGTGGACTAGCGGGGAAGAGACCCAGTACTTC. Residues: CASSPWTSGEETQYF.

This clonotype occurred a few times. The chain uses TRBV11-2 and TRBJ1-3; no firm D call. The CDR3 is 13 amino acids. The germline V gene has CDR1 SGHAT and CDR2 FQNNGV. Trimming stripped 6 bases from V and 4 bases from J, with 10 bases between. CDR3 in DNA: TGTGCCAGCAGGCCAAATGCGGGAAACACCATATATTTT. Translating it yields CASRPNAGNTIYF. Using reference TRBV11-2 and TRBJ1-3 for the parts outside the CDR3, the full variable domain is EAGVAQSPRYKIIEKRQSVAFWCNPISGHATLYWYQQILGQGPKLLIQFQNNGVVDDSQLPKDRFSAERLKGVDSTLKIQPAKLEDSAVYLCASRPNAGNTIYFGEGSWLTVV.